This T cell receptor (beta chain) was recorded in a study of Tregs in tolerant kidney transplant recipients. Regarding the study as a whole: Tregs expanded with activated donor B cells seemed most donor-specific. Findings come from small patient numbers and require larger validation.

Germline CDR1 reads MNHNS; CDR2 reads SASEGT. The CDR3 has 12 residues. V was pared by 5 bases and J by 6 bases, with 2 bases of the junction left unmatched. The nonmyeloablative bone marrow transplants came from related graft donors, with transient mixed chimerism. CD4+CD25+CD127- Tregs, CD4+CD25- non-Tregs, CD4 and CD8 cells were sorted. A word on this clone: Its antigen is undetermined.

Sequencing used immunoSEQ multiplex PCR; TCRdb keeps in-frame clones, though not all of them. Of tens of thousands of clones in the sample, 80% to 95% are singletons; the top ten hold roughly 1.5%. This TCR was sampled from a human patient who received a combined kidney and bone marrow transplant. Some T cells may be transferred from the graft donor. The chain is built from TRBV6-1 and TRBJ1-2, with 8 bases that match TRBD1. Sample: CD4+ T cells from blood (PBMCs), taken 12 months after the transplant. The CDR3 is CASSRQGHGYTF. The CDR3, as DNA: TGTGCCAGCAGTCGACAGGGGCATGGCTACACCTTC.